This T cell receptor beta chain emerged from a study of breast tumors, draining lymph nodes, adjacent tissues. Overall study results and limits: The lymph node origin of tumor T cells was framed as consistent with a hypothesis, not demonstrated. Luminal-like breast cancer showed significantly greater tumor-nontumor repertoire similarity than basal-like breast cancer did. Tumor repertoires ranked between lymph nodes and nontumor tissue in diversity, with V and J gene preferences. Findings are consistent with lymph node origin and intratumoral expansion of most tumor T cells.

Trimming at V came to 7 bases and at J to 4 bases, leaving 10 bases not matched to a gene. The CDR3 is made up of 14 amino acids. Germline V CDR1 and CDR2: SQVTM, ANQGSEA. TCRdb processed the multiplex PCR reads anew with MiXCR; each CDR3 protein has one entry. This sample has 150,000 to 200,000 distinct CDR3 sequences, with 25% to 40% found just once. Axillary draining lymph nodes of breast cancer patients supplied the node samples. On this clonotype itself: The antigen is undetermined.

The sample consisted of axillary lymph node tissue. The TCR comes from a female donor with breast cancer. Some clones in this sample may be carry-over from other donors' samples. V is TRBV29-1 and J is TRBJ2-5, with 9 bases identical to TRBD1. The CDR3 sequence: CSAPGQGTGETQYF. The CDR3 nucleotides read TGCAGCGCTCCGGGACAGGGAACCGGAGAGACCCAGTACTTC.